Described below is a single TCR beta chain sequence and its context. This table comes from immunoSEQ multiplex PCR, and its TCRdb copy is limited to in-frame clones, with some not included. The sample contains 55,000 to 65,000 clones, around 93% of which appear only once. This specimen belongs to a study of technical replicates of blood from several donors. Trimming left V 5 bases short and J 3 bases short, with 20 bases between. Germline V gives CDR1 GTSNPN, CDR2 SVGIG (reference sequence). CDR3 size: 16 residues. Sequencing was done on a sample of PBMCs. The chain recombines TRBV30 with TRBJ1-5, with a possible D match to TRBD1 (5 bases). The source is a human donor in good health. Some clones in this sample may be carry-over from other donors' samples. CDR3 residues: CAWGGGGAVSNQPQHF. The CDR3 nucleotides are TGTGCCTGGGGAGGTGGAGGGGCCGTTTCCAATCAGCCCCAGCATTTT.